Listed below are T cell receptor beta chains from one sample, sequenced in a study of beta chain features in type 1 diabetes. Only in-frame clones appear in the TCRdb table, and some are missing; sequencing was by immunoSEQ multiplex PCR. The sample contains 150,000 to 180,000 clones, about 8.1% of which appear only once. The sample comprised central memory CD4+ T cells from blood. Receptor source: a man aged 18 to 35 in good health. CDR3s include the opening cysteine and the closing phenylalanine or tryptophan. D genes are given only for firm matches. Clone size is shown for a subset of rows, as once, few, many or a class of expanded clone.

j_call | v_call | clone_size | d_call | cdr3_nt | cdr3_aa
TRBJ2-7 | TRBV9 | many | TRBD2 | TGTGCCAGCAGCGTACTCCCGGGGGGAACCCACGAGCAGTACTTC | CASSVLPGGTHEQYF
TRBJ1-2 | TRBV28 | few | TRBD1 | TGTGCCAGCAGCCGTACAGGGGTTGGAGGCTACACCTTC | CASSRTGVGGYTF
TRBJ2-5 | TRBV5-1 | - | TRBD1 | TGCGCCAGCAGCTGGGGGACAGGGTTGGAGACCCAGTACTTC | CASSWGTGLETQYF
TRBJ2-2 | TRBV5-5 | few | - | TGTGCCAGCAGCCTGACTACGATGAACACCGGAGAGCTGTTTTTT | CASSLTTMNTGELFF
TRBJ1-4 | TRBV27 | - | - | TGTGCCAGCAGTTTATCGGTCGACAGTAGGGGTGAAAAACTGTTTTTT | CASSLSVDSRGEKLFF
TRBJ1-1 | TRBV5-6 | - | - | TGTGCCAGCAGCTTGGCCGGGGGGGACACTGAAGCTTTCTTT | CASSLAGGDTEAFF
TRBJ1-1 | TRBV7-8 | few | - | TGTGCCAGCAGCACCCCAGACCGGTGGGGCATGAACACTGAAGCTTTCTTT | CASSTPDRWGMNTEAFF
TRBJ2-7 | TRBV5-1 | many | TRBD2 | TGCGCCAGCAGCTTGACGGGAGGTACTACCTACGAGCAGTACTTC | CASSLTGGTTYEQYF
TRBJ2-6 | TRBV18 | - | - | TGTGCCAGCTCACCACCGGCAGGGGGGATCTCTGGGGCCAACGTCCTGACTTTC | CASSPPAGGISGANVLTF
TRBJ2-7 | TRBV7-2 | - | - | TGTGCCAGCAGCCCAGTGAACTCAGGGTGGTACGAGCAGTACTTC | CASSPVNSGWYEQYF
TRBJ2-7 | TRBV7-9 | - | TRBD1 | TGTGCCAGCAGCTCCCACCTGGGACAGCGCCTTAGGGCCTACGAGCAGTACTTC | CASSSHLGQRLRAYEQYF
TRBJ1-5 | TRBV2 | - | - | TGTGCCAGCAGTGAAAGGAGGGTTTCCAATCAGCCCCAGCATTTT | CASSERRVSNQPQHF
TRBJ1-2 | TRBV5-1 | few | TRBD1 | TGCGCCAGCAGCTTGGGGACAGGGGACTATGGCTACACCTTC | CASSLGTGDYGYTF
TRBJ2-2 | TRBV4-2 | few | - | TGTGCCAGCAGCTTTAGCAGGGGTCCCGGGGAGCTGTTTTTT | CASSFSRGPGELFF
TRBJ2-4 | TRBV28 | many | - | TGTGCCAGCAGTTTGTCGAGACAGGGAGGTCAAAACATTCAGTACTTC | CASSLSRQGGQNIQYF
TRBJ2-6 | TRBV7-3 | - | - | TGTGCCAGCAGCCCCGACAGCATAAACTCTGGGGCCAACGTCCTGACTTTC | CASSPDSINSGANVLTF
TRBJ1-2 | TRBV28 | few | - | TGTGCCAGCAATACCCGATCGGGGGACTATGGCTACACCTTC | CASNTRSGDYGYTF
TRBJ2-2 | TRBV5-1 | few | - | TGCGCCAGCAGCTTCTACGGGGGTGTCACCGGGGAGCTGTTTTTT | CASSFYGGVTGELFF
TRBJ2-2 | TRBV11-2 | many | - | TGTGCCAGCAGCGTTAACGGGGAGCTGTTTTTT | CASSVNGELFF
TRBJ1-2 | TRBV28 | few | - | TGTGCCAGCAGTTTATCTCACGGCTATGGCTACACCTTC | CASSLSHGYGYTF
TRBJ1-5 | TRBV18 | - | TRBD1 | TGTGCCAGCTCACCTCAGGGGGGCGGGTCTAGTCAGCCCCAGCATTTT | CASSPQGGGSSQPQHF
TRBJ1-1 | TRBV25-1 | few | - | TGTGCCAGCAGTGCCAGGGGTCGGACTGAAGCTTTCTTT | CASSARGRTEAFF
TRBJ2-1 | TRBV4-3 | - | TRBD1 | TGCGCCAGCAGCCAAGATCGGGGACAGGGAAACAATGAGCAGTTCTTC | CASSQDRGQGNNEQFF
TRBJ2-1 | TRBV11-1 | - | TRBD2 | TGTGCCAGCAGCTCTGGGACTAGCGGGAGATATGAGCAGTTCTTC | CASSSGTSGRYEQFF
TRBJ1-1 | TRBV14 | - | - | TGTGCCAGCAGCCAAAACATGAACACTGAAGCTTTCTTT | CASSQNMNTEAFF
TRBJ2-3 | TRBV6-5 | - | - | TGTGCCAGCAGTTACTCTCGGCCGGGAGATACGCAGTATTTT | CASSYSRPGDTQYF
TRBJ1-1 | TRBV5-5 | few | - | TGTGCCAGCAGGGCACCCTCAAACACTGAAGCTTTCTTT | CASRAPSNTEAFF
TRBJ2-1 | TRBV7-9 | many | - | TGTGCCAGCAGCTTACAGGAAAGTACTGAGCAGTTCTTC | CASSLQESTEQFF
TRBJ1-5 | TRBV4-2 | - | - | TGTGCCAGCAGCCAAGATGGGTCCGGGGATCAGCCCCAGCATTTT | CASSQDGSGDQPQHF
TRBJ2-3 | TRBV2 | - | - | TGTGCCAGCAGTGCTTCGGATACGCAGTATTTT | CASSASDTQYF
TRBJ2-2 | TRBV9 | few | - | TGTGCCAGCAGCCTCGGGGATGGAGCGAACACCGGGGAGCTGTTTTTT | CASSLGDGANTGELFF
TRBJ1-1 | TRBV18 | - | - | TGTGCCAGCTCACCGTTCAATAGGGAGGCCACTGAAGCTTTCTTT | CASSPFNREATEAFF
TRBJ2-7 | TRBV27 | few | TRBD1 | TGTGCCAGCAGCCACAGGGGGCGCAGTTACGAGCAGTACTTC | CASSHRGRSYEQYF
TRBJ1-6 | TRBV30 | - | - | TGTGCCTGGAGTGTAACCGCGGGGTATTCACCCCTCCACTTT | CAWSVTAGYSPLHF
TRBJ2-5 | TRBV28 | few | TRBD1 | TGTGCCAGCAGTTTATGGGCAGGGGGCTATGAAGAGACCCAGTACTTC | CASSLWAGGYEETQYF
TRBJ2-2 | TRBV5-1 | - | - | TGCGCCAGCAGCTGGAAGGTGGGGCATCCGCGGGGGGAGCTGTTTTTT | CASSWKVGHPRGELFF
TRBJ2-7 | TRBV6-5 | - | - | TGTGCCAGCGGGAGACAGGTCTCCTACGAGCAGTACTTC | CASGRQVSYEQYF
TRBJ1-1 | TRBV4-3 | few | TRBD1 | TGCGCCAGCAGCCCCTACACCGCAGGGGGTGCGAACACTGAAGCTTTCTTT | CASSPYTAGGANTEAFF
TRBJ1-6 | TRBV2 | few | - | TGTGCCAGCAGGGTTGAGAATAATTCACCCCTCCACTTT | CASRVENNSPLHF
TRBJ2-1 | TRBV14 | - | - | TGTGCCAGCAGCCAGAGACTAGGACCCTTTGGCAATGAGCAGTTCTTC | CASSQRLGPFGNEQFF
TRBJ2-2 | TRBV6-5 | few | TRBD1 | TGTGCCATCTCCGGACAGGGTGGAACCGGGGAGCTGTTTTTT | CAISGQGGTGELFF
TRBJ2-3 | TRBV7-2 | few | - | TGTGCCAGCAGCCCCGGATCTAGCGTTCGTTCAGATACGCAGTATTTT | CASSPGSSVRSDTQYF
TRBJ1-4 | TRBV19 | - | - | TGTGCCAGTAATCATCAGCTAGCAACTAATGAAAAACTGTTTTTT | CASNHQLATNEKLFF
TRBJ1-1 | TRBV28 | many | TRBD1 | TGTGCCAGCAGTGGCGACAGGGTTTACCTGAACACTGAAGCTTTCTTT | CASSGDRVYLNTEAFF
TRBJ2-1 | TRBV30 | - | - | TGTGCCTGGAGTGCGTTCGATGAGCAGTTCTTC | CAWSAFDEQFF
TRBJ1-4 | TRBV29-1 | few | TRBD1 | TGCAGCGTTTTGCAGGGGGCAGGTGAAAAACTGTTTTTT | CSVLQGAGEKLFF